This T cell receptor (beta chain) was recovered during a study of blood T cells in healthy people across ages. Study-level information: Template switching picked up about one barcoded beta molecule for each two T cells. Whole-study results and caveats: Roughly linearly, TCR beta diversity per million T cells fell as age increased.

In regard to this clonotype: The antigen remains undetermined.

Sample-barcoded 5' priming and a J-beta primer mix drove a second PCR of roughly 7 to 11 cycles. TCRdb reprocessed the 5' RACE reads via MiXCR and lists one record per CDR3 protein. This sample has hundreds of thousands of distinct CDR3 sequences; 58% occur once, and the top ten carry about 20%. Sequencing used blood. The TCR sequence derives from a man aged 25-45 years in good health.

This CDR3 reads CATSREGNEQFF. The CDR3, as DNA: TGTGCCACCAGCAGAGAAGGCAATGAGCAGTTCTTC. The chain combines TRBV15 with TRBJ2-1; D remains unclear. CDR3 length: 12 residues. V lost 0 bases, J lost 6 bases, and 3 bases lay in between. Germline V lookup: CDR1 LNHNV, CDR2 YYDKDF (reference sequence).